Each of the 22 T cell receptor beta chains below was sequenced from the same sample in a study of blood T cell repertoires in COVID-19 (dated by TCRdb to the early 2020s). The receptor library was made with the immunoSEQ multiplex PCR assay. As stored in TCRdb, this immuneACCESS dataset retains in-frame rearrangements with V and J assigned. A fraction of the clones does not appear; measured against another copy, unresolved V genes explain less than half of the discrepancy, and the remainder lacks a known reason. The sample contains some 220,000 clones, 75% to 85% of them found a single time. About 10% of the sample comes from the top ten. Sequencing was performed on peripheral blood. These receptors all stem from a man in his fifties with active or convalescent COVID-19.

This clone was detected a few times. The chain carries TRBV28 and TRBJ1-2; 8 bases are shared with TRBD1. The junction had 16 bases not matched to a gene; V was cut back by 5 bases and J by 8 bases. The CDR3 runs to 16 residues. CDR1 MDHEN and CDR2 SYDVKM come from the germline V gene. As DNA, the CDR3 is TGTGCCAGCAGTACCCCCAGGGACAGGATAGTAAGGGGCTACACCTTC. This gives the protein CASSTPRDRIVRGYTF.

The chain recombines TRBV5-1 with TRBJ2-2; TRBD2 is a possible D gene (5 bases). Trimming pared 4 bases from V and 6 bases from J, leaving 13 bases between. The CDR3 length is 14 residues. From germline, CDR1 is SGHRS and CDR2 YFSETQ. The CDR3 protein is CASSPGNAPGELFF. CDR3 DNA sequence: TGCGCCAGCAGCCCGGGGAACGCTCCCGGGGAGCTGTTTTTT. The complete variable domain, with remaining parts taken from reference TRBV5-1 and TRBJ2-2, reads KAGVTQTPRYLIKTRGQQVTLSCSPISGHRSVSWYQQTPGQGLQFLFEYFSETQRNKGNFPGRFSGRQFSNSRSEMNVSTLELGDSALYLCASSPGNAPGELFFGEGSRLTVL.

The genes are TRBV7-6 and TRBJ2-7; a weak D match, TRBD2 (6 bases). Germline CDR1 is SGHVS and CDR2 is FNYEAQ. The CDR3 loop spans 13 amino acids. V was clipped by 6 bases and J by 5 bases, with 14 bases between them. The CDR3 DNA sequence: TGTGCCAGCAGTCAGACTAGGTTGCACGAGCAGTACTTC. Protein sequence: CASSQTRLHEQYF.

The rearrangement joins TRBV7-6 to TRBJ2-6; 9 positions match TRBD1. This CDR3 spans 17 amino acids. CDR1 is SGHVS, CDR2 FNYEAQ, per germline. V lost 4 bases to trimming and J lost 0 bases; unmatched junction nucleotides: 4. The CDR3 sequence is CASSWPTGGSGANVLTF. Written as DNA, the CDR3 is TGTGCCAGCAGCTGGCCGACAGGGGGCTCTGGGGCCAACGTCCTGACTTTC.

J is TRBJ2-7 and V is TRBV3-1 (or the pseudogene TRBV3-2); 7 bases are shared with TRBD2. CDR1 LGHDT and CDR2 YNNKEL come from the germline V gene (reference sequence). The CDR3 runs to 15 residues. V dropped 1 base and J dropped 2; count of bases not matched to a gene: 5. As DNA, the CDR3 is TGTGCCAGCAGCCAAGGCGGCGGGAGAGCCTACGAGCAGTACTTC. The encoded protein is CASSQGGGRAYEQYF.

The chain has TRBV6-6 and TRBJ2-5, with a possible D match to TRBD1 (6 bases). The CDR3 loop spans 15 amino acids. The germline V gene encodes CDR1 MNHNY and CDR2 SVGAGI (reference sequence). V was trimmed by 6 bases and J by 2 bases, leaving 16 bases between them. CDR3 nucleotide sequence: TGTGCCAGCAGCCCCGTGACAGGTTTGCAAGAGACCCAGTACTTC. Its protein is CASSPVTGLQETQYF.

The chain has TRBV11-3 and TRBJ2-1; weak D call: TRBD2 (5 bases). Looked up from germline, CDR1 is SGHNT and CDR2 is YENEEA. Trimming pared 0 bases from V and 6 bases from J, leaving 6 bases between. This CDR3 has 13 residues. Written as DNA, the CDR3 is TGTGCCAGCAGCTTAGATCGGGGCAATGAGCAGTTCTTC. This gives the protein CASSLDRGNEQFF.

This rearrangement joins TRBV7-6 to TRBJ1-1; TRBD1 agrees at 7 bases. The CDR3 loop spans 13 amino acids. The germline V gene encodes CDR1 SGHVS and CDR2 FNYEAQ. V shed 1 base, J shed 5 bases, and the junction held 1 base outside the gene matches. CDR3 loop: CASSLDRGTEAFF. The CDR3 bases are TGTGCCAGCAGCTTAGACAGGGGAACTGAAGCTTTCTTT. The whole variable domain, remainder taken from reference TRBV7-6 and TRBJ1-1, is GAGVSQSPRYKVTKRGQDVALRCDPISGHVSLYWYRQALGQGPEFLTYFNYEAQQDKSGLPNDRFSAERPEGSISTLTIQRTEQRDSAMYRCASSLDRGTEAFFGQGTRLTVV.

This rearrangement joins TRBV11-2 to TRBJ2-1; 12 bases map to TRBD2. CDR1 is SGHAT, CDR2 FQNNGV, per germline. Trimming removed 4 bases from V and 0 bases from J; junction bases left unmatched: 4. CDR3 length: 17 amino acids. The CDR3, as DNA: TGTGCCAGCAGCTACCAGACTAGCGGGGGCTCCTACAATGAGCAGTTCTTC. This sequence encodes CASSYQTSGGSYNEQFF.

The V call is TRBV27, the J call TRBJ2-7; 9 nucleotides align to TRBD2. V lost 6 bases to trimming and J lost 6 bases; unmatched junction nucleotides: 9. This CDR3 has 14 residues. Per germline, CDR1 MNHEY and CDR2 SMNVEV (reference sequence). CDR3 sequence: CASSNLAGAREQYF. The CDR3 DNA sequence: TGTGCCAGCAGCAATTTAGCGGGAGCACGCGAGCAGTACTTC.

The chain carries TRBV2 and TRBJ2-2, with TRBD2 identical over 8 bases. The germline gives CDR1 SNHLY, CDR2 FYNNEI. The CDR3 runs 15 residues. With V trimmed by 2 bases and J by 1 base, 0 bases remained unmatched. The DNA for the CDR3 is TGTGCCAGCAGTGAACTAGCGGGGAACACCGGGGAGCTGTTTTTT. It translates to CASSELAGNTGELFF.

The chain employs TRBV9 and TRBJ1-2; weak D call: TRBD1 (6 bases). The CDR3 spans 14 residues. V shed 3 bases and J shed 4 bases, with 13 bases lying between them. The germline V gene encodes CDR1 SGDLS and CDR2 YYNGEE. DNA for the CDR3: TGTGCCAGCAGCGGAACCACAGGGCCCTATGGCTACACCTTC. Translating gives CASSGTTGPYGYTF.

The genes are TRBV2 and TRBJ2-5, with 9 positions matching TRBD1. CDR1 and CDR2 from the germline V gene are SNHLY and FYNNEI. V trimming: 3 bases; J trimming: 5 bases; junction bases outside the gene matches: 4. The CDR3 consists of 14 residues. CDR3: CASSDRTGAETQYF. DNA of the CDR3: TGTGCCAGCAGTGACCGGACAGGGGCGGAGACCCAGTACTTC.

The J gene is TRBJ2-7, the V gene TRBV5-1; D might be TRBD1 (6 bases). Germline V gene lookup returns CDR1 SGHRS and CDR2 YFSETQ. This CDR3 has 15 amino acids. The V end lost 4 bases, the J end lost 1 base, and 15 bases lay between the germline ends. The CDR3: CASSKETGQSYEQYV. In DNA form, the CDR3 reads TGCGCCAGCAGCAAAGAGACAGGCCAGTCCTACGAGCAGTACGTC.

The sample holds one count of this clone. The chain joins TRBV2 to TRBJ2-1; 13 nucleotides agree with TRBD2. This CDR3 contains 15 residues. J gave up 14 bases and V 7 bases, and 14 bases lay outside the gene matches. Germline V gene lookup returns CDR1 SNHLY and CDR2 FYNNEI. DNA for the CDR3: TGTGCCAGCACCGGACTAGCGGGAGTACGCGGCAGGGAGTTCTTC. Its translation is CASTGLAGVRGREFF.

The chain couples TRBV19 to TRBJ2-1; tentatively, D is TRBD2 (6 bases). Trimming took off 7 bases at V and 6 bases at J, with 13 bases between the two ends. Germline assignment: CDR1 LNHDA and CDR2 SQIVND (reference sequence). The CDR3 covers 13 residues. The chain's CDR3 is CASNEGGLNEQFF. CDR3 bases: TGTGCCAGTAATGAGGGAGGCCTCAATGAGCAGTTCTTC. Drawing the rest from reference TRBV19 and TRBJ2-1, the complete variable domain is DGGITQSPKYLFRKEGQNVTLSCEQNLNHDAMYWYRQDPGQGLRLIYYSQIVNDFQKGDIAEGYSVSREKKESFPLTVTSAQKNPTAFYLCASNEGGLNEQFFGPGTRLTVL.

This sequence joins TRBV2 and TRBJ2-2, with 7 positions matching TRBD1. The V segment lost 8 bases and the J segment 7 bases; nucleotides outside the gene matches: 4. Germline CDR1 and CDR2: SNHLY and FYNNEI. This CDR3 comprises 12 residues. The CDR3 here is CASGQVNGELFF. DNA for the CDR3: TGTGCCAGCGGACAGGTGAACGGGGAGCTGTTTTTT.

This chain joins TRBV28 and TRBJ2-1; the D is unclear. Germline CDR1 is MDHEN and CDR2 is SYDVKM. The CDR3 spans 13 residues. Trimming removed 4 bases at V and 11 bases at J, with 15 bases between. The CDR3 protein is CASSSPGSPKQFF. The CDR3 nucleotides are TGTGCCAGCAGTTCCCCCGGGTCCCCTAAGCAGTTCTTC.

This clone was detected only once. The V gene is TRBV5-6, the J gene TRBJ2-2, with TRBD1 matching over 7 bases. Trimming took 1 base from V and 6 from J; bases not matched to a gene: 9. CDR1 and CDR2 (germline): SGHDT, YYEEEE. The CDR3 is 16 residues long. CDR3 amino acids: CASSLWAGGSAGELFF. Written as DNA, the CDR3 is TGTGCCAGCAGCTTGTGGGCAGGGGGAAGCGCCGGGGAGCTGTTTTTT.

The CDR3 nucleotides read TGTGCCAGCAGTCAGGGCATGTTTGGATACGAGCAGTACGTC. Its translation: CASSQGMFGYEQYV. The rearrangement links TRBV6-5 to TRBJ2-7; TRBD1 might be the D (5 bases). The CDR3 consists of 14 residues. V lost 5 bases and J lost 4, with 15 bases in between. The germline CDR1 and CDR2 sequences are MNHEY and SVGAGI.

CDR3 loop: CASSLSRGGDSYNEQFF. The CDR3 DNA reads as TGTGCCAGCAGCCTATCCCGCGGGGGGGATTCCTACAATGAGCAGTTCTTC. This chain connects TRBV2 to TRBJ2-1, with TRBD2 matching 9 bases. CDR1 is SNHLY and CDR2 is FYNNEI in the germline V gene. V was pared by 6 bases and J by 1 base, with 10 bases of the junction left unmatched. This CDR3 has 17 amino acids.

Of note for this clone: At the DNA level, this CDR3 is encoded by other sequences in the same sample as well. The rearrangement uses TRBV20-1 and TRBJ1-4; D may be TRBD1 (5 bases). Looked up from germline, CDR1 is DFQATT and CDR2 is SNEGSKA (reference sequence). The CDR3 loop spans 11 amino acids. V lost 3 bases, J lost 8 bases, and 7 bases lay in between. In DNA, the CDR3 is TGCAGTGCTAGTAGGGGCGAAAAACTGTTTTTT. This sequence encodes CSASRGEKLFF.